A selection of T cell receptor beta chains follows, all from one sample in a study of blood T cell repertoires in COVID-19. Here immunoSEQ multiplex PCR was the method, and the copy in TCRdb shows in-frame clones only, minus some. The data hold approximately 130,000 clones, with around 78% observed a single time. The specimen sequenced was peripheral blood. Receptors were obtained from a human donor in a cohort sampled during active COVID-19. Each CDR3 is given with its conserved first and last residue. A D gene is named only where the DNA matches it firmly. A row's size may be missing; if present it is once, few, many or a size class.

clone size	V gene	J gene	D gene	CDR3 DNA	CDR3 protein
few	TRBV28	TRBJ2-1	TRBD2	TGTGCCAGCAGTTCACCTTACGCGGGGTCAGGGACTAGAAATGAGCAGTTCTTC	CASSSPYAGSGTRNEQFF
-	TRBV3-1/TRBV3-2	TRBJ2-1	TRBD2	TGTGCCAGCAGCCAAGATCAGTCAGCGGGGGGCCGCCTCTACAATGAGCAGTTCTTC	CASSQDQSAGGRLYNEQFF
-	TRBV6-6	TRBJ1-5	-	TGTGCCAGCAGTTCCGGACAGAGCAATCAGCCCCAGCATTTT	CASSSGQSNQPQHF
few	TRBV6-5	TRBJ1-1	-	TGTGCCAGCAAGAGGGTGGAGGACACTGAAGCTTTCTTT	CASKRVEDTEAFF
few	TRBV5-1	TRBJ2-7	-	TGCGCCAGCAGCTTGGACAGGGCCTACGAGCAGTACTTC	CASSLDRAYEQYF
-	TRBV11-2	TRBJ2-2	TRBD1	TGTGCCAGCAGCAAGGGACAGGGGGCGAACACCGGGGAGCTGTTTTTT	CASSKGQGANTGELFF
-	TRBV28	TRBJ1-2	-	TGTGCCAGCAGTTCTTTACAGGGAACCTATGGCTACACCTTC	CASSSLQGTYGYTF
-	TRBV5-5	TRBJ1-5	TRBD1	TGTGCCAGCAGCGGGAATGACAGGGGGCATCAGCCCCAGCATTTT	CASSGNDRGHQPQHF
-	TRBV6-5	TRBJ1-1	-	TGTGCCACACAGGGCCGAAACACTGAAGCTTTCTTT	CATQGRNTEAFF
-	TRBV7-2	TRBJ2-2	TRBD2	TGTGCCAGCAGCGGGACTAGCCTCACCGGGGAGCTGTTTTTT	CASSGTSLTGELFF